The clone carrying this TCR beta chain was seen many times. Its target is not known. Germline V CDR1 and CDR2: DFQATT, SNEGSKA (reference sequence). The V end lost 7 bases, the J end lost 6 bases, and 13 bases lay between the germline ends. The CDR3 runs 11 residues. These data are taken from a study of neurological immune-mediated disorders. Study context: Multiple sclerosis patients numbered some 34, of whom some 31 were relapsing-remitting and 3 secondary progressive.

The study, taken as a whole, reports: Phylogenetic analysis grouped 18 of 34 multiple sclerosis patients' repertoires together, suggesting a possible repertoire signature. No sharing of CDR3 amino acid sequences was observed among expanded clones across subjects, suggesting private repertoires in all groups.

One entry per CDR3 protein results from TCRdb running MiXCR on the 5' RACE reads. The sample contains fewer than 85,000 distinct CDR3 sequences, about 4% of which appear only once. This receptor was taken from a man aged 25-45 years with multiple sclerosis. The V gene is TRBV20-1, the J gene TRBJ2-7; D possibly corresponds to TRBD2 (5 bases). What was sequenced was PBMCs. This CDR3 is CSGRIDREQYF. The CDR3 DNA follows: TGCAGTGGGAGGATAGACCGCGAGCAGTACTTC.